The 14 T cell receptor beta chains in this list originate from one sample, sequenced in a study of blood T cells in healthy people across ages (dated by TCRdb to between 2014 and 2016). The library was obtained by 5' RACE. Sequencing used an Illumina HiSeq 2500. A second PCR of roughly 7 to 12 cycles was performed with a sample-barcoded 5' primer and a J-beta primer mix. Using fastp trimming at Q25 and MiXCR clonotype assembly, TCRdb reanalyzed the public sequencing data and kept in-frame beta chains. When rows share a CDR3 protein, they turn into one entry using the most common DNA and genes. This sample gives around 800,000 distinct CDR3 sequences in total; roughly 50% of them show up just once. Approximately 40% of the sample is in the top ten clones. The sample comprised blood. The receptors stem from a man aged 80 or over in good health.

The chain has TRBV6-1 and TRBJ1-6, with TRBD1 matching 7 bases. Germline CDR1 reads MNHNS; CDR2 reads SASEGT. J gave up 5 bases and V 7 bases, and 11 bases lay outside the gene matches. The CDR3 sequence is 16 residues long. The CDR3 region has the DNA TGTGCCAGCAATATCCGGGACAGCGTAAATAATTCACCCCTCCACTTT. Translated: CASNIRDSVNNSPLHF.

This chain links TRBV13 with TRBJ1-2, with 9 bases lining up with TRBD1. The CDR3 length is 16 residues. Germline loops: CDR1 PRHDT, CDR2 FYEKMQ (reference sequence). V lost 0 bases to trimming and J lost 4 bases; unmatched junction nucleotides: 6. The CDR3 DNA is TGTGCCAGCAGCTTAGGCCGACAGGGGGTTCGCTATGGCTACACCTTC. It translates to CASSLGRQGVRYGYTF.

The CDR3 DNA reads TGTGCCAGCAGCGGATGGTGGGGGAATGAGCAGTTCTTC. It is translated as CASSGWWGNEQFF. The chain uses TRBV7-2 and TRBJ2-1, with D perhaps being TRBD1 or TRBD2 (5 bases each). Germline V gene data show CDR1 as SGHTA and CDR2 as FQGNSA. The CDR3 runs to 13 residues. Trimming pared 5 bases from V and 7 bases from J, leaving 12 bases between.

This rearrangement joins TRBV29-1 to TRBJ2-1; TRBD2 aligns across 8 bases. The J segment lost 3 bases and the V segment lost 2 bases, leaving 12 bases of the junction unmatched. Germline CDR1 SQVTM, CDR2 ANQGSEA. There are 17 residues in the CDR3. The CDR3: CSVESRNAGGLYNEQFF. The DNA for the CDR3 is TGCAGCGTTGAATCCCGTAATGCGGGAGGACTCTACAATGAGCAGTTCTTC.

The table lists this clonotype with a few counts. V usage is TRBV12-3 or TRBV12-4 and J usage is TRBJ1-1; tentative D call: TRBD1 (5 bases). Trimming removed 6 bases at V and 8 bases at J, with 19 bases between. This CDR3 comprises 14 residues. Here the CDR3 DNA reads TGTGCCAGCAGGATTCAGGGTCCCAGGATGGAAGCTTTCTTT. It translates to CASRIQGPRMEAFF.

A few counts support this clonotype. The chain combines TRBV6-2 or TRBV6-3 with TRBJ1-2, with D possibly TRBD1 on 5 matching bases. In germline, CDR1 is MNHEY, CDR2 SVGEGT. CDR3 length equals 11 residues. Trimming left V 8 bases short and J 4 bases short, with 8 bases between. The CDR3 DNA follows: TGTGCCAGCGGGGGTGCCTATGGCTACACCTTC. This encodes CASGGAYGYTF.

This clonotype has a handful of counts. The CDR3: CASSQVGVFGANVLTF. The CDR3 DNA is TGCGCCAGCAGCCAAGTGGGGGTTTTTGGGGCCAACGTCCTGACTTTC. The V call is TRBV4-1, the J call TRBJ2-6; D assignment may be TRBD1 or TRBD2 (5 bases each). This CDR3 has 16 amino acids. V shed 1 base and J shed 3 bases, with 10 bases lying between them. Germline CDR1 is MGHRA and CDR2 is YSYEKL.

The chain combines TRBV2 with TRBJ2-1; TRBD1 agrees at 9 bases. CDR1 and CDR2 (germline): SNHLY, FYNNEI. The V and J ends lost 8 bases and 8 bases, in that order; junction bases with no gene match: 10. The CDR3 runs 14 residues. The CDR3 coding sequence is TGTGCCAGCGGGAAGGGACAGGGCGTACATGAGCAGTTCTTC. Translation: CASGKGQGVHEQFF.

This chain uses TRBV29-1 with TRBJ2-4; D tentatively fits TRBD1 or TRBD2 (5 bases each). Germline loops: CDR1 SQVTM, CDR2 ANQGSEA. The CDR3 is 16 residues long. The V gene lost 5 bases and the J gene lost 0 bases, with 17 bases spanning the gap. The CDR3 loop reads CSVSPVGDLAKNIQYF. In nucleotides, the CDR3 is TGCAGCGTTTCCCCGGTGGGGGACCTAGCCAAAAACATTCAGTACTTC.

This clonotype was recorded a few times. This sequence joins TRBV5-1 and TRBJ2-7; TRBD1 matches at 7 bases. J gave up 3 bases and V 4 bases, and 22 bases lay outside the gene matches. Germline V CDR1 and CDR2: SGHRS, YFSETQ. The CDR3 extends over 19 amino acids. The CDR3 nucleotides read TGCGCCAGCAGCCCCTTCAGATCGACAGGGCAAACCAATTTCTACGAGCAGTACTTC. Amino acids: CASSPFRSTGQTNFYEQYF. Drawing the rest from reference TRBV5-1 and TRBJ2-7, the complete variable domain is KAGVTQTPRYLIKTRGQQVTLSCSPISGHRSVSWYQQTPGQGLQFLFEYFSETQRNKGNFPGRFSGRQFSNSRSEMNVSTLELGDSALYLCASSPFRSTGQTNFYEQYFGPGTRLTVT.

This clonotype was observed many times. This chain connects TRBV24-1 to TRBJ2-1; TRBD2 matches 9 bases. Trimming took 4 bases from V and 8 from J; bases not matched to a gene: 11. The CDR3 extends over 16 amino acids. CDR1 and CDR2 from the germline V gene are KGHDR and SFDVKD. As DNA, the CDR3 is TGTGCCACCAGTGACCCGGGGGTAGCGGGAGATGATGAGCAGTTCTTC. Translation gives CATSDPGVAGDDEQFF.

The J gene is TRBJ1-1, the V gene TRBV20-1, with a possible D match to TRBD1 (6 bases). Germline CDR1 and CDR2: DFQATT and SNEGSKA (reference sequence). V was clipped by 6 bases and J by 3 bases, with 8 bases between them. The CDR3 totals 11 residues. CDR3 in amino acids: CSARQDTEAFF. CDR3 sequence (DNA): TGCAGTGCCAGACAGGACACTGAAGCTTTCTTT.

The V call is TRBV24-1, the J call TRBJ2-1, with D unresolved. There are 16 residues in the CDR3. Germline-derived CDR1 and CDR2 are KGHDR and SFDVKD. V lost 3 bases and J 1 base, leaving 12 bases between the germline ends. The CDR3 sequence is CATSDPRRASYNEQFF. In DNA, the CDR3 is TGTGCCACCAGTGATCCAAGACGAGCGTCCTACAATGAGCAGTTCTTC.

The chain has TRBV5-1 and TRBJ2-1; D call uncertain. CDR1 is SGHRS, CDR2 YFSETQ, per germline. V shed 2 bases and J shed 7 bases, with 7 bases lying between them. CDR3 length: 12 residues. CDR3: CASSFSQNEQFF. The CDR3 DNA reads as TGCGCCAGCAGCTTTTCACAGAATGAGCAGTTCTTC.